This T cell receptor beta chain was sequenced in a study of radiotherapy plus CTLA-4 blockade in lung cancer. Each patient with chemo-refractory metastatic non-small-cell lung cancer was treated with focal radiation plus CTLA-4 blockade using ipilimumab. As concerns this clone: The antigen is unknown.

The CDR3 runs to 14 residues. Trimming shortened V by 6 bases and J by 2 bases, and 13 bases separated the two germline ends. The germline V gene encodes CDR1 SEHNR and CDR2 FQNEAQ (reference sequence). Sequencing was performed with immunoSEQ multiplex PCR; in TCRdb, only in-frame clones are kept and a portion is missing. Here the sample spans around 22,000 clones, 71% being singletons. Study conclusions and caveats: TCR clones of tumor origin grew in blood after radiotherapy plus ipilimumab. The best predictor of response was reported to be early blood T cell clone dynamics, with interferon-beta.

This receptor was identified in a human donor with non-small cell lung cancer whose response to radiotherapy plus ipilimumab could not be evaluated. The rearrangement joins TRBV7-9 to TRBJ2-5; a possible D gene is TRBD1 (6 bases). Sequencing was performed on peripheral blood, taken from a patient treated with radiotherapy plus ipilimumab. DNA for the CDR3: TGTGCCAGCAGGGGTCTACAGGGTCAAGAGACCCAGTACTTC. As protein: CASRGLQGQETQYF.